What follows are 21 T cell receptor beta chains derived from one specimen sequenced in a study of PD-L1 blockade in urothelial cancer. The time point: pretreatment peripheral blood. Some clones are missing from TCRdb's copy, which holds only in-frame ones; the method was immunoSEQ multiplex PCR. Found here are about 45,000 clones, roughly 88% of them singletons; the top ten hold about 25%. This specimen consisted of PBMCs, obtained around atezolizumab (anti-PD-L1) treatment. Receptor source: a donor at least 40 years old with urothelial cancer.

The CDR3 region is CASSEMGGSYNEQFF. The CDR3, as DNA: TGCGCCAGCAGCGAAATGGGGGGCTCCTACAATGAGCAGTTCTTC. The chain recombines TRBV5-1 with TRBJ2-1; perhaps TRBD2 as D (6 bases). CDR1 is SGHRS and CDR2 is YFSETQ in the germline V gene. Trimming pared 4 bases from V and 0 bases from J, leaving 11 bases between. The CDR3 runs 15 residues.

V and J are TRBV28 and TRBJ2-7, with 10 bases fitting TRBD2. Germline values: CDR1 MDHEN, CDR2 SYDVKM. Losses at the gene ends were 5 bases for V and 4 bases for J; bases not matched to a gene: 5. CDR3 size: 14 residues. This CDR3 is CASSPSGRWYEQYF. The CDR3 bases are TGTGCCAGCAGTCCTAGCGGGAGATGGTACGAGCAGTACTTC.

In its sample, this clone was seen a few times. The V call is TRBV30, the J call TRBJ2-7, with TRBD2 identical over 7 bases. V lost 2 bases to trimming and J lost 3 bases; unmatched junction nucleotides: 7. Germline V gene lookup returns CDR1 GTSNPN and CDR2 SVGIG (reference sequence). This CDR3 comprises 14 residues. The DNA of the CDR3 is TGTGCCTGGAGTAGGGGACTACGTTTCTACGAGCAGTACTTC. It yields the protein CAWSRGLRFYEQYF.

The chain links TRBV6-5 to TRBJ1-1; TRBD1 might be the D (5 bases). Per the germline V gene, CDR1 is MNHEY and CDR2 is SVGAGI. Trimming took 0 bases from V and 3 from J, leaving 11 bases between them. This CDR3 is 15 amino acids long. The DNA for the CDR3 is TGTGCCAGCAGTTACTCAGGGGTAGCGGACACTGAAGCTTTCTTT. This gives the protein CASSYSGVADTEAFF.

CDR3 sequence reads: CASRPGGASSYEQYF. Written as DNA, the CDR3 is TGTGCCAGCAGGCCCGGCGGGGCCTCTTCTTACGAGCAGTACTTC. The chain employs TRBV28 and TRBJ2-7; D possibly corresponds to TRBD2 (6 bases). Trimming left V 6 bases short and J 4 bases short, with 19 bases between. The CDR3 extends over 15 amino acids. The germline CDR1 and CDR2 sequences are MDHEN and SYDVKM.

The J gene is TRBJ2-4, the V gene TRBV19; the D gene is possibly TRBD1 (5 bases). Trimming took off 2 bases at V and 1 base at J, with 15 bases between the two ends. The CDR3 has 17 residues. From germline, CDR1 is LNHDA and CDR2 SQIVND (reference sequence). The CDR3 loop reads CASSIRGAEAAKNIQYF. The CDR3, as DNA: TGTGCCAGTAGTATAAGGGGCGCAGAGGCGGCCAAAAACATTCAGTACTTC.

This clone was counted once. This chain links TRBV5-1 with TRBJ2-1; 10 nucleotides agree with TRBD2. From germline, CDR1 is SGHRS and CDR2 YFSETQ. The ends lost 4 bases at V and 15 bases at J; junction bases unmatched: 7. There are 12 residues in the CDR3. DNA of the CDR3: TGCGCCAGCAGCCAAACAGCGGGAGGGGTGTTCTTC. Protein product: CASSQTAGGVFF.

The chain uses TRBV6-5 and TRBJ1-1; 9 bases are shared with TRBD1. Per germline, CDR1 MNHEY and CDR2 SVGAGI. This CDR3 spans 15 amino acids. The V and J ends lost 7 bases and 4 bases, in that order; junction bases with no gene match: 10. The CDR3 loop reads CASTRDRVRGTEAFF. The CDR3, as DNA: TGTGCCAGCACCCGGGACAGGGTGAGAGGCACTGAAGCTTTCTTT.

This chain links TRBV10-3 with TRBJ2-5; TRBD2 is a possible D gene (6 bases). CDR1 and CDR2 (germline): ENHRY, SYGVKD. The ends were cut back, 4 bases at V and 4 bases at J, with 7 bases in the middle. This CDR3 region has 12 residues. The chain's CDR3 is CAISGGGETQYF. CDR3 sequence (DNA): TGTGCCATCAGTGGGGGAGGAGAGACCCAGTACTTC.

This chain's CDR3 is CASSIVGLAGGGGPYNEQFF. The CDR3 nucleotides read TGTGCCAGTAGTATAGTGGGACTAGCGGGAGGGGGGGGTCCCTACAATGAGCAGTTCTTC. The chain couples TRBV19 to TRBJ2-1, with 16 bases identical to TRBD2. The V and J ends lost 1 base and 2 bases, in that order; junction bases with no gene match: 8. CDR1 is LNHDA, CDR2 SQIVND, per germline (reference sequence). There are 20 residues in the CDR3. Full variable domain (missing parts from reference TRBV19 and TRBJ2-1): DGGITQSPKYLFRKEGQNVTLSCEQNLNHDAMYWYRQDPGQGLRLIYYSQIVNDFQKGDIAEGYSVSREKKESFPLTVTSAQKNPTAFYLCASSIVGLAGGGGPYNEQFFGPGTRLTVL.

The J gene is TRBJ2-5, the V gene TRBV11-2; D is possibly TRBD2 (5 bases). This CDR3 has 15 residues. Trimming took 4 bases from V and 0 from J, leaving 12 bases between them. Germline V gives CDR1 SGHAT, CDR2 FQNNGV. The CDR3 is CASSWGSAHQETQYF. CDR3 sequence (DNA): TGTGCCAGCAGCTGGGGTAGCGCCCACCAAGAGACCCAGTACTTC.

The V and J genes are TRBV28 and TRBJ1-5, with TRBD1 as a possible D gene (6 bases). The V and J ends lost 3 bases and 4 bases respectively, with 16 bases between them. The CDR3 extends over 16 amino acids. From germline, CDR1 is MDHEN and CDR2 SYDVKM. The chain's CDR3 is CASSLGGPQGNQPQHF. DNA of the CDR3: TGTGCCAGCAGTTTGGGGGGGCCCCAGGGGAATCAGCCCCAGCATTTT. Based on the CDR3 plus reference TRBV28 and TRBJ1-5, the full variable domain is DVKVTQSSRYLVKRTGEKVFLECVQDMDHENMFWYRQDPGLGLRLIYFSYDVKMKEKGDIPEGYSVSREKKERFSLILESASTNQTSMYLCASSLGGPQGNQPQHFGDGTRLSIL.

The chain couples TRBV30 to TRBJ2-7; 16 bases are shared with TRBD2. J was trimmed by 4 bases and V by 3 bases; bases with no gene match: 15. CDR1 is GTSNPN, CDR2 SVGIG, per germline (reference sequence). The CDR3 covers 19 residues. The CDR3 protein is CAWRGTSGRALGRIYEQYF. CDR3 sequence (DNA): TGTGCCTGGAGGGGGACTAGCGGGAGGGCCTTAGGTCGGATTTACGAGCAGTACTTC.

The sample holds one count of this clone. The chain recombines TRBV6-1 with TRBJ1-2; TRBD1 agrees at 7 bases. V shed 2 bases, J shed 6 bases, and the junction held 3 bases outside the gene matches. CDR3 length equals 13 residues. Germline V lookup: CDR1 MNHNS, CDR2 SASEGT. CDR3 amino acids: CASSERGRDGYTF. CDR3 bases: TGTGCCAGCAGTGAAAGGGGGCGCGATGGCTACACCTTC.

This rearrangement joins TRBV25-1 to TRBJ2-7, with D perhaps matching TRBD2 (5 bases). Germline loops: CDR1 MGHDK, CDR2 SYGVNS. V dropped 0 bases and J dropped 7 bases, with 10 bases sitting between them. CDR3 length: 13 amino acids. CDR3 sequence: CASSEYPRGEQYF. CDR3 sequence (DNA): TGTGCCAGCAGTGAATACCCTCGGGGAGAGCAGTACTTC.

V is TRBV27 and J is TRBJ2-1; TRBD2 might be the D (5 bases). Deletions cut 5 bases from V and 10 bases from J, with 21 bases between. Germline loops: CDR1 MNHEY, CDR2 SMNVEV (reference sequence). The CDR3 loop spans 15 amino acids. The CDR3 DNA sequence: TGTGCCAGCAGTCCGCGACTGGACTTGTTTTGGGAGCAGTTCTTC. It encodes CASSPRLDLFWEQFF.

This chain links TRBV5-1 with TRBJ2-3; TRBD1 matches at 8 bases. Per germline, CDR1 SGHRS and CDR2 YFSETQ. The CDR3 totals 15 residues. The V segment lost 4 bases and the J segment 2 bases; nucleotides outside the gene matches: 6. CDR3 DNA sequence: TGCGCCAGCAGCAAAGACAGGGGCGCCACAGATACGCAGTATTTT. It translates to CASSKDRGATDTQYF.

The chain couples TRBV7-3 to TRBJ2-7, with 14 nucleotides matching TRBD2. With V trimmed by 5 bases and J by 6 bases, 3 bases remained unmatched. This CDR3 has 14 amino acids. Germline V lookup: CDR1 SGHTA, CDR2 FQGTGA. DNA for the CDR3: TGTGCCAGCAGCCCCGGGACTAGCGGGAGCGAGCAGTACTTC. Translation gives CASSPGTSGSEQYF.

V usage is TRBV21-1 and J usage is TRBJ1-3. TRBV21-1 is a recognized pseudogene. This CDR3 is 14 amino acids long. For the CDR3, the DNA is TGTGTCCCGAGGGCGTGGGACTCTGGAAACACCATATATTTT. Its protein product is CVPRAWDSGNTIYF.

The chain recombines TRBV5-1 with TRBJ2-3; 7 nucleotides line up with TRBD1. V lost 0 bases and J lost 2; bases outside the gene matches: 6. CDR1 is SGHRS and CDR2 is YFSETQ in the germline V gene. The CDR3 spans 16 residues. The CDR3 is CASSLGRDRYTDTQYF. The CDR3 region has the DNA TGCGCCAGCAGCTTGGGCCGGGACAGATACACAGATACGCAGTATTTT.

This chain joins TRBV9 and TRBJ2-2; the match to TRBD2 covers 8 bases. The CDR3 consists of 16 residues. The trim removed 2 bases at V and 4 bases at J, leaving 7 bases unmatched. CDR1 SGDLS and CDR2 YYNGEE come from the germline V gene. The CDR3 sequence: CASSVALAGGTGELFF. In nucleotides, the CDR3 is TGTGCCAGCAGCGTGGCGCTAGCGGGTGGCACCGGGGAGCTGTTTTTT.